Listed here is a single T cell receptor (gamma chain). This clone is classified as medium-sized (0.01 to 0.1%). Its antigen is not yet known. No much larger clone is present one base from it, and per-base qualities are unavailable. Library generation was performed with RT-PCR. The data were produced on an Illumina MiSeq. After TCRdb called clones again from the public reads with CATT, rows with identical DNA were merged. The sample table holds about 900 gamma-chain clones, of which approximately 10% were seen once. Jointly, the top ten make up around 8.3% of the sample. This sample stems from a study of gammadelta T cells in human blood (dated by TCRdb to the early 2020s). What the study reported, not specific to this receptor: The study reported that microbial exposure appeared to drive polyclonal expansion of innate gamma-delta T cells immediately after birth.

From the cysteine up to the phenylalanine, the CDR3 has a length of 15 residues. The only DNA kept is the CDR3, 45 bases in frame from the first base. CDR1 and CDR2 were assigned from the germline V gene (reference sequence) as VTNTFY and YDVSTARD. V loses 0 bases at its end and J loses 2 bases; junction bases beyond the gene matches: 3. Material: non-Vgamma9Vdelta2 gamma-delta T cells from infant blood. Recombination joined TRGV3 with TRGJP1. The receptor was isolated from a human donor. CDR3 sequence: CATWDRPTTGWFKIF. Read as DNA, the sequence is TGTGCCACCTGGGACAGGCCGACCACTGGTTGGTTCAAGATATTT.